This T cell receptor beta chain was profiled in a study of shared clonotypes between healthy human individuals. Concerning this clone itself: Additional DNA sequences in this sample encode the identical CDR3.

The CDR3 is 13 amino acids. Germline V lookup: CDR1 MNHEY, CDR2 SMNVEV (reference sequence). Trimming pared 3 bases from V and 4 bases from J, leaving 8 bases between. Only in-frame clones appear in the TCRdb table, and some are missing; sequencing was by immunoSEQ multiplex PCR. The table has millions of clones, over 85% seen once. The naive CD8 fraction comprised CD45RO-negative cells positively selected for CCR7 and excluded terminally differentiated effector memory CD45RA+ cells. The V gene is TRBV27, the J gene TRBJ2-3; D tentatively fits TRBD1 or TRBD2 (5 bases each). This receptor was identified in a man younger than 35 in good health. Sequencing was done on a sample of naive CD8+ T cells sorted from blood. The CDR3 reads CASSFGAPDTQYF. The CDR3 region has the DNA TGTGCCAGCAGTTTCGGGGCCCCAGATACGCAGTATTTT.